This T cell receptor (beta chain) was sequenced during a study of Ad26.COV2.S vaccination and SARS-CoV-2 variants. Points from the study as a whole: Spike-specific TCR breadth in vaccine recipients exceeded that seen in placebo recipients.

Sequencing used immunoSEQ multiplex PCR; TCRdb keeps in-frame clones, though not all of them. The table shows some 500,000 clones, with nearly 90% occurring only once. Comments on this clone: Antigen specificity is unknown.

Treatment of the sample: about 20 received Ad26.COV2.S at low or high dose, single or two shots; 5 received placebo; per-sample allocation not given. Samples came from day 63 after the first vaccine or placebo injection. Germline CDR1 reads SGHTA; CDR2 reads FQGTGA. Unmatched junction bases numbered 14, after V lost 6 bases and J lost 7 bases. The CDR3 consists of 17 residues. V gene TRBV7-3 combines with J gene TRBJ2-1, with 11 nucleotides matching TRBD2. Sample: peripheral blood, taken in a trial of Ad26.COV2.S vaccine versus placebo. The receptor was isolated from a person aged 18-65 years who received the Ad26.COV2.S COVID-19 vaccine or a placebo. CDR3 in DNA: TGTGCCAGCAGTTTCGCACTTCTAGCTAGCGGGAGGAATGAGCAGTTCTTC. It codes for CASSFALLASGRNEQFF. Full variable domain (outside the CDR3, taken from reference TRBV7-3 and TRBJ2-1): GAGVSQTPSNKVTEKGKYVELRCDPISGHTALYWYRQSLGQGPEFLIYFQGTGAADDSGLPNDRFFAVRPEGSVSTLKIQRTERGDSAVYLCASSFALLASGRNEQFFGPGTRLTVL.